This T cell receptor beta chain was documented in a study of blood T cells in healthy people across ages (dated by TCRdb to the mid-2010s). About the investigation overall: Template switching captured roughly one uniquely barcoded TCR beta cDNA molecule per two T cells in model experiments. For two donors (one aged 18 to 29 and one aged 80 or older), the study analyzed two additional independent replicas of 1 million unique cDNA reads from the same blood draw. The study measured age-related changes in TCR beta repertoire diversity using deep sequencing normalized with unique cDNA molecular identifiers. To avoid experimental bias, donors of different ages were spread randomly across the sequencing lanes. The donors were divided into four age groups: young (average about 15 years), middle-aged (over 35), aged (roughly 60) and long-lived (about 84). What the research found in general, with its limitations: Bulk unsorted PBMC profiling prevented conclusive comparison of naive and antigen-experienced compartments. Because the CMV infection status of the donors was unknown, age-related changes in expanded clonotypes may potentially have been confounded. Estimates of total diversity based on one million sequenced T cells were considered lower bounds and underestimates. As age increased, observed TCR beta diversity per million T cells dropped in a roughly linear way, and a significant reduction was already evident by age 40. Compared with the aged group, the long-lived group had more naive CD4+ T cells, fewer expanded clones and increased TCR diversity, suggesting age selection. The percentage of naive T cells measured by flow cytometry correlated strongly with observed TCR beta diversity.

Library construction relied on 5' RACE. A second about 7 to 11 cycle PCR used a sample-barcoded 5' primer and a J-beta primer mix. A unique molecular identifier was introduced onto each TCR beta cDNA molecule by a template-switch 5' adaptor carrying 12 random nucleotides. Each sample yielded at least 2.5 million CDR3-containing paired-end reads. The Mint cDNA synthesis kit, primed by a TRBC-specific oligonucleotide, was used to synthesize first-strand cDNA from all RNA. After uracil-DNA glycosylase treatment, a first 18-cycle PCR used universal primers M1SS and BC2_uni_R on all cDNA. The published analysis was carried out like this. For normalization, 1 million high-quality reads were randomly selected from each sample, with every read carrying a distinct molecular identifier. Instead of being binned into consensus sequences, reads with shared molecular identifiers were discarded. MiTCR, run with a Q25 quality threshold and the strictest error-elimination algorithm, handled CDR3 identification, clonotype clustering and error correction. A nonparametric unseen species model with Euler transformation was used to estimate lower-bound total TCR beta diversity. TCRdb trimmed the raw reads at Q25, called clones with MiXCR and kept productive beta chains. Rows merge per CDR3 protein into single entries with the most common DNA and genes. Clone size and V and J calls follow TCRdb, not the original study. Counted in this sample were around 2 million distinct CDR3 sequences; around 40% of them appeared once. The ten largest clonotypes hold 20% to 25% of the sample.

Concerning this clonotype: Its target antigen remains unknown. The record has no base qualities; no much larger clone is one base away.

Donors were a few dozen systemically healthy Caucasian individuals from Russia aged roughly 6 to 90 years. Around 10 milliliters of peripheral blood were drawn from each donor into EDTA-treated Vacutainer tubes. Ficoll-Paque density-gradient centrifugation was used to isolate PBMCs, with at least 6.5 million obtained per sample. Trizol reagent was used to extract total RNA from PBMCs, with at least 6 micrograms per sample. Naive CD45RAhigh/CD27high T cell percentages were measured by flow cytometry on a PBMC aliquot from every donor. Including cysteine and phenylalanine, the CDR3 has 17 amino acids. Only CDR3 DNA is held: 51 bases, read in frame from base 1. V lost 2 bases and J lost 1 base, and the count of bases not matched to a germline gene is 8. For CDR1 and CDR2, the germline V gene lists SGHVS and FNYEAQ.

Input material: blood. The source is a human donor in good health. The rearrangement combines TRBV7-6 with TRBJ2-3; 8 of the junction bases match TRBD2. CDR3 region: CASSLKRTSSRTDTQYF. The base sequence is TGTGCCAGCAGCTTAAAACGGACTAGCTCACGCACAGATACGCAGTATTTT.